These 23 T cell receptor beta chains were all obtained from the same sample, sequenced in a study of identical twins. TCRdb re-called the 5' RACE reads through MiXCR, storing one row per CDR3 protein. The sample shows about 220,000 distinct CDR3 sequences, under 10% of them seen only once. The data were also submitted as part of a second study, on yellow fever vaccine responses in identical twins.

The material sequenced was memory (CD45RO+) T cells sorted from blood. These receptors were collected from a woman aged 18-30 years in good health.

The chain joins TRBV5-8 to TRBJ2-1; either TRBD1 or TRBD2 may supply D (5 bases each). This CDR3 has 13 amino acids. Trimming pared 9 bases from V and 9 bases from J, leaving 19 bases between. Germline CDR1 and CDR2: SGHTS and YDEGEE. The CDR3 protein is CAMGPRQLGEQFF. The DNA for the CDR3 is TGTGCCATGGGACCTAGGCAGCTTGGTGAGCAGTTCTTC.

There are a few counts of this clonotype. The chain carries TRBV4-3 and TRBJ2-1; unclear D gene. The V gene's germline CDR1 is LGHNA and CDR2 YSLEER. This CDR3 comprises 16 residues. Trimming stripped 0 bases from V and 2 bases from J, with 11 bases between. In DNA form, the CDR3 reads TGCGCCAGCAGCCAAGATAGTGGCGGAGCCTACAATGAGCAGTTCTTC. As protein: CASSQDSGGAYNEQFF.

The J gene is TRBJ2-7, the V gene TRBV2; 7 bases fit TRBD1. The CDR3 contains 13 residues. J was trimmed by 0 bases and V by 6 bases; bases with no gene match: 2. In germline, CDR1 is SNHLY, CDR2 FYNNEI. The CDR3 loop reads CASRTGFSYEQYF. The CDR3 DNA is TGTGCCAGCAGGACAGGGTTCTCCTACGAGCAGTACTTC.

This chain connects TRBV2 to TRBJ2-7; TRBD2 agrees at 11 bases. Germline V gene data show CDR1 as SNHLY and CDR2 as FYNNEI. CDR3 length: 14 amino acids. J lost 3 bases, V lost 5 bases, and 3 bases had no gene match. In DNA form, the CDR3 reads TGTGCCAGCAGTACGCTAGCGGGGGGCTACGAGCAGTACTTC. This translates into CASSTLAGGYEQYF.

Ten or more counts support this clonotype. The genes are TRBV2 and TRBJ2-3, with D perhaps TRBD1 (6 bases). CDR3 length: 13 amino acids. Germline loops: CDR1 SNHLY, CDR2 FYNNEI. V shed 7 bases and J shed 1 base, with 9 bases lying between them. This CDR3 is CASTGAGTDTQYF. In nucleotides, the CDR3 is TGTGCCAGCACAGGGGCCGGCACAGATACGCAGTATTTT. The whole variable domain, remainder taken from reference TRBV2 and TRBJ2-3, is EPEVTQTPSHQVTQMGQEVILRCVPISNHLYFYWYRQILGQKVEFLVSFYNNEISEKSEIFDDQFSVERPDGSNFTLKIRSTKLEDSAMYFCASTGAGTDTQYFGPGTRLTVL.

This clonotype was observed at least ten times. The chain uses TRBV20-1 and TRBJ2-7; D is perhaps TRBD2 (5 bases). In germline, CDR1 is DFQATT, CDR2 SNEGSKA (reference sequence). This CDR3 contains 12 residues. The V end was cut by 5 bases, the J end by 0 bases, with 8 bases between. The CDR3 sequence is CSAVGISYEQYF. The CDR3 nucleotides are TGCAGTGCTGTCGGGATCTCCTACGAGCAGTACTTC.

This chain joins TRBV27 and TRBJ1-6; 8 bases are a match to TRBD1. V was clipped by 6 bases and J by 5 bases; unmatched bases: 6. The CDR3 totals 15 residues. Per the germline V gene, CDR1 is MNHEY and CDR2 is SMNVEV (reference sequence). The CDR3 DNA follows: TGTGCCAGCAGGGTGGACAGGGATAATAATTCACCCCTCCACTTT. It encodes CASRVDRDNNSPLHF.

This clonotype has at least ten counts. J is TRBJ2-1 and V is TRBV10-3, with 7 bases aligning to TRBD1. Germline trimming cut 5 bases from V and 10 bases from J; bases unmatched to any gene: 20. CDR1 ENHRY and CDR2 SYGVKD come from the germline V gene. The CDR3 is 17 amino acids. CDR3 sequence (DNA): TGTGCCATCAGTCCTAACCTCCGGGACAGAATTTCTCGGGAGCAGTTCTTC. Translation: CAISPNLRDRISREQFF.

At least ten counts were recorded for this clonotype. The chain recombines TRBV7-2 with TRBJ1-1, with TRBD1 matching over 7 bases. This CDR3 is 12 amino acids long. Trimming removed 5 bases from V and 10 bases from J; junction bases left unmatched: 7. Per germline, CDR1 SGHTA and CDR2 FQGNSA. The chain's CDR3 is CASSDAGGVAFF. The CDR3 nucleotides read TGTGCCAGCAGCGACGCAGGGGGTGTAGCTTTCTTT.

This clonotype has ten or more counts. This chain joins TRBV5-1 and TRBJ2-1, with 9 nucleotides matching TRBD1. J lost 4 bases, V lost 4 bases, and 9 bases had no gene match. The CDR3 covers 16 residues. The V gene's germline CDR1 is SGHRS and CDR2 YFSETQ. The DNA of the CDR3 is TGCGCCAGCAGCATTACCGGGACAGGGAATTACAATGAGCAGTTCTTC. Translated, it gives CASSITGTGNYNEQFF.

The chain has TRBV6-2 or TRBV6-3 and TRBJ2-7; maybe TRBD2 (6 bases). The germline V gene has CDR1 MNHEY and CDR2 SVGEGT. This CDR3 has 15 amino acids. V lost 2 bases to trimming and J lost 0 bases, with 11 bases between them. DNA for the CDR3: TGTGCCAGCAGTTACACCGGGAGACCCTCCTACGAGCAGTACTTC. This translates into CASSYTGRPSYEQYF.

This chain links TRBV7-9 with TRBJ2-1; a weak D match, TRBD1 (5 bases). Germline V CDR1 and CDR2: SEHNR, FQNEAQ (reference sequence). V gave up 1 base and J gave up 0 bases, with 13 bases separating them. The CDR3 is 17 residues long. The CDR3, as DNA: TGTGCCAGCAGCTTAGTATGGGGCCGCGCCTCCTACAATGAGCAGTTCTTC. Protein product: CASSLVWGRASYNEQFF.

This clonotype was seen many times. The chain couples TRBV10-3 to TRBJ1-1, with D unresolved. Deletions cut 7 bases from V and 4 bases from J, with 16 bases between. CDR3 length equals 14 residues. Germline CDR1 and CDR2: ENHRY and SYGVKD. The CDR3 spells CAIMARTRGTEAFF. The CDR3, as DNA: TGTGCCATCATGGCGCGGACGAGAGGCACTGAAGCTTTCTTT.

This clonotype has ten or more counts. V is TRBV20-1 and J is TRBJ2-3, with a tentative D call TRBD2 (7 bases). The CDR3 is made up of 14 amino acids. Germline loops: CDR1 DFQATT, CDR2 SNEGSKA (reference sequence). V was pared by 5 bases and J by 4 bases, with 16 bases between. CDR3 nucleotide sequence: TGCAGTGCTGGCCACCCGCGGGGGCCAGATACGCAGTATTTT. Protein: CSAGHPRGPDTQYF.

This clonotype has more than one count but fewer than ten. This rearrangement joins TRBV9 to TRBJ2-3, with a possible D match to TRBD1 (6 bases). V lost 0 bases and J lost 2, with 13 bases in between. Germline CDR1 reads SGDLS; CDR2 reads YYNGEE. There are 16 residues in the CDR3. The CDR3 sequence: CASSVGGGRATDTQYF. The CDR3 DNA sequence: TGTGCCAGCAGCGTAGGAGGGGGAAGGGCCACAGATACGCAGTATTTT.

This clonotype was seen ten or more times. The V call is TRBV20-1, the J call TRBJ2-3; D possibly uses TRBD1 or TRBD2 (5 bases each). CDR1 is DFQATT, CDR2 SNEGSKA, per germline (reference sequence). V lost 3 bases to trimming and J lost 1 base, with 11 bases between them. The CDR3 has 14 amino acids. CDR3 coding DNA: TGCAGTGCTAGCGGGGAAGGGGGCACAGATACGCAGTATTTT. Its protein is CSASGEGGTDTQYF.

This clonotype was detected ten times or more. The chain employs TRBV5-5 and TRBJ2-3, with a possible D match to TRBD1 (6 bases). CDR3 length equals 15 residues. Trimming removed 4 bases from V and 2 bases from J, with 14 bases in between. The germline CDR1 and CDR2 sequences are SGHKS and YYEKEE (reference sequence). CDR3 amino acids: CASSLSWTATDTQYF. CDR3 DNA: TGTGCCAGCAGCCTGTCGTGGACAGCCACAGATACGCAGTATTTT. The whole variable domain, remainder taken from reference TRBV5-5 and TRBJ2-3, is DAGVTQSPTHLIKTRGQQVTLRCSPISGHKSVSWYQQVLGQGPQFIFQYYEKEERGRGNFPDRFSARQFPNYSSELNVNALLLGDSALYLCASSLSWTATDTQYFGPGTRLTVL.

This clonotype showed up many times. The gene calls are TRBV9 and TRBJ2-1; D remains ambiguous. Germline V lookup: CDR1 SGDLS, CDR2 YYNGEE. The germline V and J ends were trimmed by 2 bases and 7 bases, with 7 bases remaining between them. This CDR3 has 12 amino acids. The CDR3 region has the DNA TGTGCCAGCAGCGTGGGGTGGAATGAGCAGTTCTTC. Protein product: CASSVGWNEQFF.

The chain uses TRBV5-1 and TRBJ2-7; D is uncertain. The CDR3 spans 14 residues. Deletions cut 0 bases from V and 10 bases from J, with 17 bases between. From germline, CDR1 is SGHRS and CDR2 YFSETQ. CDR3: CASSLAGQDRPQYF. The CDR3 region has the DNA TGCGCCAGCAGCTTGGCCGGGCAGGATAGGCCTCAGTACTTC.

This clonotype was counted only a few times. The gene calls are TRBV29-1 and TRBJ2-6; 7 positions match TRBD2. J gave up 4 bases and V 5 bases, and 5 bases lay outside the gene matches. The germline CDR1 and CDR2 sequences are SQVTM and ANQGSEA. CDR3 length equals 14 residues. In nucleotides, the CDR3 is TGCAGCGTTAGCGGGGCGGGAGGGGCCAACGTCCTGACTTTC. It yields the protein CSVSGAGGANVLTF.

This clonotype occurred many times. V usage is TRBV5-6 and J usage is TRBJ1-1, with D uncertain. The CDR3 extends over 13 amino acids. The germline V gene has CDR1 SGHDT and CDR2 YYEEEE. Trimming removed 4 bases at V and 6 bases at J, with 13 bases between. The CDR3 region has the DNA TGTGCCAGCAGCACCGGAGTGGCCCCTGAAGCTTTCTTT. Its protein product is CASSTGVAPEAFF.

This clonotype was detected only a few times. The chain links TRBV3-1 to TRBJ2-3; 15 bases are a match to TRBD2. V shed 2 bases, J shed 5 bases, and the junction held 5 bases outside the gene matches. From germline, CDR1 is LGHDT and CDR2 YNNKEL (reference sequence). The length of the CDR3 is 17 residues. This chain's CDR3 is CASSQRTSGGAIDTQYF. The DNA for the CDR3 is TGTGCCAGCAGCCAAAGGACTAGCGGGGGGGCGATAGATACGCAGTATTTT.

This chain links TRBV12-3 or TRBV12-4 with TRBJ2-2; D unresolved. Trimming left V 2 bases short and J 3 bases short, with 4 bases between. CDR3 size: 13 residues. CDR3 sequence (DNA): TGTGCCAGCAGTTTATTTGACACCGGGGAGCTGTTTTTT. This sequence encodes CASSLFDTGELFF.